In this sample, the clone carrying this TCR beta chain turned up many times. TCRdb reprocessed the reads via MiXCR and lists one record per CDR3 protein. The sample carries approximately 500,000 distinct CDR3 sequences, 11% recorded once. Between the trimmed V and J ends, which lost 5 bases and 0 bases, there was a span of 13 bases. Germline CDR1 reads SEHNR; CDR2 reads FQNEAQ (reference sequence). The CDR3 has 15 residues. The data were taken from a study of T cell repertoires in cytomegalovirus infection. The TCR originated in a human donor in good health (CMV status not recorded). Some clones in this sample may be carry-over from other donors' samples. Material for sequencing was PBMCs. The rearrangement uses TRBV7-9 and TRBJ1-1, with D tentatively TRBD1 (6 bases). Written as DNA, the CDR3 is TGTGCCAGCAGCGGGGGCTTCAAAATGAACACTGAAGCTTTCTTT. It yields the protein CASSGGFKMNTEAFF.